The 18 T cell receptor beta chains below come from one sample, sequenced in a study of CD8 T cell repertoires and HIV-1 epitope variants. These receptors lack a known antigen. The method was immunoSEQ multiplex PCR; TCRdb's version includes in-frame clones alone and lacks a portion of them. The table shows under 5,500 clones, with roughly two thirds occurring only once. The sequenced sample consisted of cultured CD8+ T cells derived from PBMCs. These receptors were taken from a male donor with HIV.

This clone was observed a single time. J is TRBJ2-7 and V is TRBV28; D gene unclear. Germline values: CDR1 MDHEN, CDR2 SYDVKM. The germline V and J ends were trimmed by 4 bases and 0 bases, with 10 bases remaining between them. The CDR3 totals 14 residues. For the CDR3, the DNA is TGTGCCAGCAGTTCCTTGGACCTCTCCTACGAGCAGTACTTC. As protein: CASSSLDLSYEQYF.

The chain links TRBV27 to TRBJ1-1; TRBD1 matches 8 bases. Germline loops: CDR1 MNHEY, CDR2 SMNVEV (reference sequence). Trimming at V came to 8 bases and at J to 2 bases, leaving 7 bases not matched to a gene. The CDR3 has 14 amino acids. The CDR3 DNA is TGTGCCAGCGGCGACAGGGGCGGTAACACTGAAGCTTTCTTT. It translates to CASGDRGGNTEAFF.

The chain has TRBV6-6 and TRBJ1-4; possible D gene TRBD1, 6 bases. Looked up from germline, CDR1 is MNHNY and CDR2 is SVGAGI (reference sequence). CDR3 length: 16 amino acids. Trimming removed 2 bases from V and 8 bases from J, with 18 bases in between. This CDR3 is CASSYRPGQGLEKLFF. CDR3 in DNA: TGTGCCAGCAGTTACAGGCCGGGCCAGGGGCTCGAAAAACTGTTTTTT.

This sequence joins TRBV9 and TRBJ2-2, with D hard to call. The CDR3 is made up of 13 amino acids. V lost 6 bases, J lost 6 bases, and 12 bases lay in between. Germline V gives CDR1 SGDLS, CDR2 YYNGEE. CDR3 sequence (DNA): TGTGCCAGCACTGGCCCGAATGCCGGGGAGCTGTTTTTT. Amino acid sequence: CASTGPNAGELFF.

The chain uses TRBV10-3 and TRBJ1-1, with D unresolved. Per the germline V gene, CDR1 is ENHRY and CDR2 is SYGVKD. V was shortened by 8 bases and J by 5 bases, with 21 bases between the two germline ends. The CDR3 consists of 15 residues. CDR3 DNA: TGTGCCATCCTGGACCCTTTCTCGCCGTGGACTGAAGCTTTCTTT. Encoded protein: CAILDPFSPWTEAFF.

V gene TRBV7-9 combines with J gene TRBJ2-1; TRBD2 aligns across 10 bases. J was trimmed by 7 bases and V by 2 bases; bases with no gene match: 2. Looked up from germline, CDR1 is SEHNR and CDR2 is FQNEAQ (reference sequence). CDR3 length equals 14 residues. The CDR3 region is CASSLTGLANEQFF. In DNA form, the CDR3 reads TGTGCCAGCAGCTTAACGGGACTAGCGAATGAGCAGTTCTTC.

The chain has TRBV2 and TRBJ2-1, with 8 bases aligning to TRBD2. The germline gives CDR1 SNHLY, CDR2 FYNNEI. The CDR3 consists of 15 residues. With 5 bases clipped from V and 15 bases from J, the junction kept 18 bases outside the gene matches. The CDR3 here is CASSPLSGGPRVGFF. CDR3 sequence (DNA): TGTGCCAGCAGTCCCCTAAGCGGGGGTCCCCGTGTTGGGTTCTTC.

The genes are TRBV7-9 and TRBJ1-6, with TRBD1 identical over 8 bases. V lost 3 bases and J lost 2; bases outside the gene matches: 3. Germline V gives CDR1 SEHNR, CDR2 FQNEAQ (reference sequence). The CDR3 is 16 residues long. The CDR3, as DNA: TGTGCCAGCAGCTTGGACAGGGTAGCCTATAATTCACCCCTCCACTTT. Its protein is CASSLDRVAYNSPLHF.

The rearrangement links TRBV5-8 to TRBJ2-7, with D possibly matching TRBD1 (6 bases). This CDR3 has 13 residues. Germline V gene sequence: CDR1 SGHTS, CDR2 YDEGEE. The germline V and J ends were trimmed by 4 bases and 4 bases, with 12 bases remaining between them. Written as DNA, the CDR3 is TGTGCCAGCAGCAGCGACAGGAGTTACGAGCAGTACTTC. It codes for CASSSDRSYEQYF. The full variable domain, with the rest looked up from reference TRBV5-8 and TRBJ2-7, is EAGVTQSPTHLIKTRGQQATLRCSPISGHTSVYWYQQALGLGLQFLLWYDEGEERNRGNFPPRFSGRQFPNYSSELNVNALELEDSALYLCASSSDRSYEQYFGPGTRLTVT.

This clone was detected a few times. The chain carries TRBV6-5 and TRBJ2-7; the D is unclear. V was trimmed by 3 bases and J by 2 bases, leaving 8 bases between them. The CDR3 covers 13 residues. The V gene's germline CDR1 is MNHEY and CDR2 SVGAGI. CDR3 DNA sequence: TGTGCCAGCAGTTATATGGACCCCTACGAGCAGTACTTC. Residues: CASSYMDPYEQYF.

The CDR3 DNA is TGTGCCAGCAGCTTAGACGCAGGCGAGAGCTATGGCTACACCTTC. The encoded protein is CASSLDAGESYGYTF. The chain recombines TRBV7-6 with TRBJ1-2; D is ambiguous. The CDR3 covers 15 residues. Germline V gene lookup returns CDR1 SGHVS and CDR2 FNYEAQ. Trimming left V 1 base short and J 4 bases short, with 13 bases between. Based on the CDR3 plus reference TRBV7-6 and TRBJ1-2, the full variable domain is GAGVSQSPRYKVTKRGQDVALRCDPISGHVSLYWYRQALGQGPEFLTYFNYEAQQDKSGLPNDRFSAERPEGSISTLTIQRTEQRDSAMYRCASSLDAGESYGYTFGSGTRLTVV.

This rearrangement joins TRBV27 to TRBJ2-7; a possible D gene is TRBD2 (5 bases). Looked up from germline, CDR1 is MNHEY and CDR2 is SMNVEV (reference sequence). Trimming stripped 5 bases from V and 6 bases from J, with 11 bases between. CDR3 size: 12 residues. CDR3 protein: CASSPTSSEQYF. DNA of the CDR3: TGTGCCAGCAGTCCTACTAGTAGCGAGCAGTACTTC.

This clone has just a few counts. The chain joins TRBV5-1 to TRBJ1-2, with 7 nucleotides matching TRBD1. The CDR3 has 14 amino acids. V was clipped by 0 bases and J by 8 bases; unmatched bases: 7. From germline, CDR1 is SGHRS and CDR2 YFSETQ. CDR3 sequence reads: CASSLGQGHGGYTF. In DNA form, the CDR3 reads TGCGCCAGCAGCTTGGGACAGGGTCATGGGGGCTACACCTTC.

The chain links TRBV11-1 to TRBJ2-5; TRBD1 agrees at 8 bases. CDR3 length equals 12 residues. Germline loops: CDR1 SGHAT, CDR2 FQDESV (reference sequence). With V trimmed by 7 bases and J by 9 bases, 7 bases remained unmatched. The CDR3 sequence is CASTKTGAAQYF. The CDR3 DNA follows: TGTGCCAGCACTAAGACAGGGGCGGCCCAGTACTTC.

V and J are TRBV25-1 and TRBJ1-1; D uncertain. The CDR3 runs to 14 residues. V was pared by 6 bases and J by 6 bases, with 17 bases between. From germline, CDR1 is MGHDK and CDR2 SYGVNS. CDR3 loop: CASRKWGSEPEAFF. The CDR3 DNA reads TGTGCCAGCAGGAAATGGGGATCTGAACCTGAAGCTTTCTTT.

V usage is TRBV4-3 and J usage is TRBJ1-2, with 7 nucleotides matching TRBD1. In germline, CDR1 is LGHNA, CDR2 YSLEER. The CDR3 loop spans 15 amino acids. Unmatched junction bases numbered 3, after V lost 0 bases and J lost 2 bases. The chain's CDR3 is CASSQDAQGNYGYTF. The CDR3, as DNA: TGCGCCAGCAGCCAAGATGCACAGGGGAACTATGGCTACACCTTC.

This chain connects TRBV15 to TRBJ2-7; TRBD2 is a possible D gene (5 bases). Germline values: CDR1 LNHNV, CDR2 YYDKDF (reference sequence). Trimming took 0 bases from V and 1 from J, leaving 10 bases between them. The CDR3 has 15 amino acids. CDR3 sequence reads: CATSRDRGASYEQYF. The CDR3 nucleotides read TGTGCCACCAGCAGAGATCGGGGTGCGTCCTACGAGCAGTACTTC.

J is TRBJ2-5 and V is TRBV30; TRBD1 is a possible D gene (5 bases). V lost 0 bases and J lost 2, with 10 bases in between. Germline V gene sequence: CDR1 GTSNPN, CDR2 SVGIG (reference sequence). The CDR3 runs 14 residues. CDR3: CAWSVVGAQETQYF. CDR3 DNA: TGTGCCTGGAGTGTAGTAGGGGCGCAAGAGACCCAGTACTTC.